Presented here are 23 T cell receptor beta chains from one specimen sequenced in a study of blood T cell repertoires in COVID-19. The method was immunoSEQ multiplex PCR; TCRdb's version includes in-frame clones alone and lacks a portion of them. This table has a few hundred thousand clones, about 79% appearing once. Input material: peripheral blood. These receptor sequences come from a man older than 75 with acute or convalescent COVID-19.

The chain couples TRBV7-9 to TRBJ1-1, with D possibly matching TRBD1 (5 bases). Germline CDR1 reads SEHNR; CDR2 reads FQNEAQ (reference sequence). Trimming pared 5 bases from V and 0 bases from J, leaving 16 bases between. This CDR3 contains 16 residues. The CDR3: CASSPSVGAVNTEAFF. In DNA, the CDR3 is TGTGCCAGCAGCCCTAGTGTAGGGGCAGTGAACACTGAAGCTTTCTTT.

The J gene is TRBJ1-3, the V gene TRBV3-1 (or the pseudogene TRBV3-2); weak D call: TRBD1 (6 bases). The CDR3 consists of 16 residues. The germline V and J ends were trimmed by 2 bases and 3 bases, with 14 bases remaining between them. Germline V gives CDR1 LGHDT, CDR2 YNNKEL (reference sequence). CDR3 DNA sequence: TGTGCCAGCAGCCAACTTACGGGACAACATGGAAACACCATATATTTT. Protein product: CASSQLTGQHGNTIYF.

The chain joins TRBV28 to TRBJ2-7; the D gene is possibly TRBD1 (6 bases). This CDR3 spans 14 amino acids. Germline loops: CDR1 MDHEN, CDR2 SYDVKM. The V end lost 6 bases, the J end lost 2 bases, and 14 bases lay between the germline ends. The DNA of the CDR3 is TGTGCCAGCAGAGAGACAGGCCCAACCTACGAGCAGTACTTC. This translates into CASRETGPTYEQYF.

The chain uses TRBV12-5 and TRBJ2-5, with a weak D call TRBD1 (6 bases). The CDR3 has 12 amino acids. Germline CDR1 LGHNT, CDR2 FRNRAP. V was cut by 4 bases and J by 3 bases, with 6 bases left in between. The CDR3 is CASGYREETQYF. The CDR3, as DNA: TGTGCTAGTGGTTACAGGGAAGAGACCCAGTACTTC.

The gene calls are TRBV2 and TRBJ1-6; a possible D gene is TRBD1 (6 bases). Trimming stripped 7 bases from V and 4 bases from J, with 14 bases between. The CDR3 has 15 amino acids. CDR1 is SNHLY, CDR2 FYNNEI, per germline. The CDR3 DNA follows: TGTGCCAGCAAGGCACAGGGACAATATAATTCACCCCTCCACTTT. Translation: CASKAQGQYNSPLHF.

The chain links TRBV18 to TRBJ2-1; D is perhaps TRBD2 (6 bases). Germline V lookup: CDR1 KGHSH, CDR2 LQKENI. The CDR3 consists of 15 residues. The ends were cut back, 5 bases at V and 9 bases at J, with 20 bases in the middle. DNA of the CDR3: TGTGCCAGCTCAGCGGGACGATTCCAGATCCTTGAGCAGTTCTTC. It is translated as CASSAGRFQILEQFF.

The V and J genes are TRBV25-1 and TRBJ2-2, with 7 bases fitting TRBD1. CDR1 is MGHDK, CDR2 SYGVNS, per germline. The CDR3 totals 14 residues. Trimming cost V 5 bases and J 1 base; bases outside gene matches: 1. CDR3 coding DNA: TGTGCCAGCAGTTGGACAGGGAACACCGGGGAGCTGTTTTTT. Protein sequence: CASSWTGNTGELFF. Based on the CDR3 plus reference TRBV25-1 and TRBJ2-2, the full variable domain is EADIYQTPRYLVIGTGKKITLECSQTMGHDKMYWYQQDPGMELHLIHYSYGVNSTEKGDLSSESTVSRIRTEHFPLTLESARPSHTSQYLCASSWTGNTGELFFGEGSRLTVL.

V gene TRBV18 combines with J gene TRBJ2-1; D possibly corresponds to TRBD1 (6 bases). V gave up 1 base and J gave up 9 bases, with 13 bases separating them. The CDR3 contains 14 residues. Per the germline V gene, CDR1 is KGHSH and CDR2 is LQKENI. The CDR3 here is CASSPRLGAGEQFF. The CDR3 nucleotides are TGTGCCAGCTCACCACGTTTGGGGGCCGGTGAGCAGTTCTTC.

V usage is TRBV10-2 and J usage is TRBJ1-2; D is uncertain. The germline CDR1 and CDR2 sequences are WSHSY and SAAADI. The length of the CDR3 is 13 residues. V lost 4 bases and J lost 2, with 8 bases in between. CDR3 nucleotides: TGCGCCAGCAGTGCACAGAGAAACTATGGCTACACCTTC. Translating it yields CASSAQRNYGYTF.

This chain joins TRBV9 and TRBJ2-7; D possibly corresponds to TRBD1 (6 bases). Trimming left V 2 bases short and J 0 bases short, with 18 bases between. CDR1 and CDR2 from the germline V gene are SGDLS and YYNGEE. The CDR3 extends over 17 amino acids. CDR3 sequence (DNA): TGTGCCAGCAGCGTCCGACCTTCCCGGGACAACTCCTACGAGCAGTACTTC. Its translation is CASSVRPSRDNSYEQYF.

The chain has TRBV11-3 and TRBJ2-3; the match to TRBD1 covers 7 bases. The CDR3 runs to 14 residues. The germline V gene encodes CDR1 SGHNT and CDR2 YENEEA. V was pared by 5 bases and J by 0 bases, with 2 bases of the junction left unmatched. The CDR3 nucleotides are TGTGCCAGCAGCGAGGGGGCTAGCACAGATACGCAGTATTTT. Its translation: CASSEGASTDTQYF.

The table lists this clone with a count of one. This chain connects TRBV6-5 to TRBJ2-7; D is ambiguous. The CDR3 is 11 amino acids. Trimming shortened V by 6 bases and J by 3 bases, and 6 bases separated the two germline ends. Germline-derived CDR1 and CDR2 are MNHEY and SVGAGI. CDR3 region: CASSSLYEQYF. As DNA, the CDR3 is TGTGCCAGCAGCTCCCTCTACGAGCAGTACTTC.

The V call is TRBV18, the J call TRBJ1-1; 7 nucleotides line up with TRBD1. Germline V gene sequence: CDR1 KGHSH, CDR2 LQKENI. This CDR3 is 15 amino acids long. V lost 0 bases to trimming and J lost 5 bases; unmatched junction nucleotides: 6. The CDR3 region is CASSPPTGKGTEAFF. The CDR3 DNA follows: TGTGCCAGCTCACCACCGACAGGGAAAGGGACTGAAGCTTTCTTT.

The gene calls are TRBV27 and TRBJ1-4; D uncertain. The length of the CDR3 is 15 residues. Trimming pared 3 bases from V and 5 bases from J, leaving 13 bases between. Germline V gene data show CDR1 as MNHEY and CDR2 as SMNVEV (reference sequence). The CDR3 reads CASSFSRYMNEKLFF. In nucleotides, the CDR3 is TGTGCCAGCAGTTTCTCCCGTTATATGAATGAAAAACTGTTTTTT. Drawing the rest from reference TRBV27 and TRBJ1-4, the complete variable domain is EAQVTQNPRYLITVTGKKLTVTCSQNMNHEYMSWYRQDPGLGLRQIYYSMNVEVTDKGDVPEGYKVSRKEKRNFPLILESPSPNQTSLYFCASSFSRYMNEKLFFGSGTQLSVL.

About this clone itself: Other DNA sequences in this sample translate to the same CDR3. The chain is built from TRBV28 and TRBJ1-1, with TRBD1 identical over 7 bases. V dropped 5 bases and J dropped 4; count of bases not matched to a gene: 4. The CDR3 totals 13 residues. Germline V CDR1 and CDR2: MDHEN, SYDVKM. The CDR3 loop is CASSLGGGTEAFF. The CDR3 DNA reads TGTGCCAGCAGTCTAGGGGGCGGCACTGAAGCTTTCTTT.

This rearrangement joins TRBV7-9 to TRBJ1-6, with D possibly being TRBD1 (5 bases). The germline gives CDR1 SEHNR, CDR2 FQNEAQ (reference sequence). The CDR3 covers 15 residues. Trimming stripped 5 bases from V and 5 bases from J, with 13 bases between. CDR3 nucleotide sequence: TGTGCCAGCAGCCCAGAAAAGGGGAATAATTCACCCCTCCACTTT. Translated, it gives CASSPEKGNNSPLHF.

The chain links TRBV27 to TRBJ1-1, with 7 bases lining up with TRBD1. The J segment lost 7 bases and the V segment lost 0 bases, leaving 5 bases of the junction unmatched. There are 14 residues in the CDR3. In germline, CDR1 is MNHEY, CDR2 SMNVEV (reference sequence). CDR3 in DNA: TGTGCCAGCAGTTTATCGACAGGGAAGGTTGAAGCTTTCTTT. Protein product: CASSLSTGKVEAFF.

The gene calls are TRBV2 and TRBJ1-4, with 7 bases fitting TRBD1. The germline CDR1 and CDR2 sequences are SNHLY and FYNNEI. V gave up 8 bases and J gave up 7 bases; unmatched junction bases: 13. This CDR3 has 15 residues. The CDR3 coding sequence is TGTGCCAGCCATCCCCGAGGGGGCGGAGGTGAAAAACTGTTTTTT. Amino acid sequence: CASHPRGGGGEKLFF.

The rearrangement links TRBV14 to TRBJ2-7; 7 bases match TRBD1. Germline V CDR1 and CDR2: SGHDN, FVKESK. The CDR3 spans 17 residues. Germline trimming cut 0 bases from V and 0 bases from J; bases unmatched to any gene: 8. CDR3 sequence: CASSQDRGQVGSYEQYF. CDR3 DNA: TGTGCCAGCAGCCAAGATCGCGGACAGGTTGGCTCCTACGAGCAGTACTTC.

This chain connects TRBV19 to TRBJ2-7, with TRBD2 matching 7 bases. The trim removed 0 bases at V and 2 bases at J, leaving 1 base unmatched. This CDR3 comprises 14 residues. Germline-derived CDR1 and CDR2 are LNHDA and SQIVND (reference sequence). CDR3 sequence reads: CASSIDGGAYEQYF. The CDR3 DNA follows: TGTGCCAGTAGTATAGATGGGGGGGCCTACGAGCAGTACTTC. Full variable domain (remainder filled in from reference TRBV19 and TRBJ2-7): DGGITQSPKYLFRKEGQNVTLSCEQNLNHDAMYWYRQDPGQGLRLIYYSQIVNDFQKGDIAEGYSVSREKKESFPLTVTSAQKNPTAFYLCASSIDGGAYEQYFGPGTRLTVT.

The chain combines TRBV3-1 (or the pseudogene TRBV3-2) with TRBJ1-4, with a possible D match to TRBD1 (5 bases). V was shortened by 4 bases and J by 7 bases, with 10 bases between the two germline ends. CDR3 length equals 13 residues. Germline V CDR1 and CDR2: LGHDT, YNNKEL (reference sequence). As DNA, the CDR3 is TGTGCCAGCAGCCCCGGACACACTGAAAAACTGTTTTTT. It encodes CASSPGHTEKLFF.

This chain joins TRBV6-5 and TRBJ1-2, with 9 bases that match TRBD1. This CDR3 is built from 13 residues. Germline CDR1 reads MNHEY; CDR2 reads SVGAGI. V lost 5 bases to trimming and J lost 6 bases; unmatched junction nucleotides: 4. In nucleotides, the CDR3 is TGTGCCAGCAGTCCCCGGGACAGGGATGGCTACACCTTC. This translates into CASSPRDRDGYTF.

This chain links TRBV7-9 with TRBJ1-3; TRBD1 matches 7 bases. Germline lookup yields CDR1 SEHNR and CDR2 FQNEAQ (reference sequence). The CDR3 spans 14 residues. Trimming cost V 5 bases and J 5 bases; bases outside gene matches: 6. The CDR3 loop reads CASSRGTDRNTIYF. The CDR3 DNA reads TGTGCCAGCAGCAGAGGGACAGATCGAAACACCATATATTTT. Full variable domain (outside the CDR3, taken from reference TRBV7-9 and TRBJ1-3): DTGVSQNPRHKITKRGQNVTFRCDPISEHNRLYWYRQTLGQGPEFLTYFQNEAQLEKSRLLSDRFSAERPKGSFSTLEIQRTEQGDSAMYLCASSRGTDRNTIYFGEGSWLTVV.